These 31 T cell receptor beta chains were all obtained from the same sample, sequenced in a study of blood T cell repertoires in COVID-19. Some clones are missing from TCRdb's copy, which holds only in-frame ones; the method was immunoSEQ multiplex PCR. The sample records roughly 270,000 clones, less than 85% being singletons. Sequenced input: PBMCs or T cells enriched from blood (not recorded which). These receptors all stem from a woman aged 45 to 65 who had recovered from COVID-19.

In DNA, the CDR3 is TGTGCCAGCAGCCGTACGGTCCGGGACAGGGGGTTGGGTGGAAACACCATATATTTT. This gives the protein CASSRTVRDRGLGGNTIYF. The V gene is TRBV4-2, the J gene TRBJ1-3; 11 bases align to TRBD1. Trimming at V came to 4 bases and at J to 3 bases, leaving 14 bases not matched to a gene. This CDR3 has 19 residues. CDR1 and CDR2 from the germline V gene are LGHNA and YNFKEQ.

A single count supports this clone. The V and J genes are TRBV27 and TRBJ2-3; possibly TRBD1 for D (6 bases). V lost 5 bases and J 6 bases, leaving 12 bases between the germline ends. CDR1 is MNHEY, CDR2 SMNVEV, per germline (reference sequence). The CDR3 spans 13 residues. In nucleotides, the CDR3 is TGTGCCAGCAGTCCCCAGGGGTACGATACGCAGTATTTT. Its translation is CASSPQGYDTQYF.

This clone was detected once. V usage is TRBV24-1 and J usage is TRBJ1-2; D not certain. Germline V CDR1 and CDR2: KGHDR, SFDVKD. V was trimmed by 5 bases and J by 2 bases, leaving 8 bases between them. This CDR3 spans 13 amino acids. CDR3 sequence reads: CATSVNSNYGYTF. As DNA, the CDR3 is TGTGCCACCAGTGTTAATTCGAACTATGGCTACACCTTC.

About this clone itself: This sample includes further DNA sequences coding for the same CDR3. The CDR3 loop reads CASSPLDSSGNTIYF. The DNA of the CDR3 is TGTGCCAGCTCACCCCTGGACAGCTCTGGAAACACCATATATTTT. This sequence joins TRBV18 and TRBJ1-3, with a weak D call TRBD1 (6 bases). CDR1 KGHSH and CDR2 LQKENI come from the germline V gene. Trimming removed 3 bases at V and 0 bases at J, with 9 bases between. The CDR3 covers 15 residues. The full variable domain, completed using reference TRBV18 and TRBJ1-3, is NAGVMQNPRHLVRRRGQEARLRCSPMKGHSHVYWYRQLPEEGLKFMVYLQKENIIDESGMPKERFSAEFPKEGPSILRIQQVVRGDSAAYFCASSPLDSSGNTIYFGEGSWLTVV.

The chain uses TRBV18 and TRBJ1-4, with a possible D match to TRBD1 (6 bases). This CDR3 comprises 16 residues. Germline assignment: CDR1 KGHSH and CDR2 LQKENI. V gave up 3 bases and J gave up 0 bases, with 11 bases separating them. This CDR3 reads CASSPSGGATNEKLFF. The DNA for the CDR3 is TGTGCCAGCTCACCGAGTGGGGGCGCAACTAATGAAAAACTGTTTTTT.

This clone was picked up many times. This chain joins TRBV4-1 and TRBJ1-1; maybe TRBD1 (5 bases). Germline V gene lookup returns CDR1 MGHRA and CDR2 YSYEKL. The CDR3 totals 13 residues. The V end was cut by 6 bases, the J end by 1 base, with 9 bases between. The CDR3 sequence is CASRLGANTEAFF. CDR3 nucleotide sequence: TGCGCCAGCAGGCTTGGGGCGAACACTGAAGCTTTCTTT.

V is TRBV5-6 and J is TRBJ1-1, with D unclear. V was shortened by 7 bases and J by 3 bases, with 13 bases between the two germline ends. The CDR3 is 13 amino acids. Germline loops: CDR1 SGHDT, CDR2 YYEEEE. DNA for the CDR3: TGTGCCAGCTCTCGTAGAGAGTACACTGAAGCTTTCTTT. It translates to CASSRREYTEAFF.

This chain joins TRBV5-1 and TRBJ1-1; tentative D call: TRBD1 (5 bases). The CDR3 spans 23 residues. CDR1 is SGHRS, CDR2 YFSETQ, per germline. The germline V and J ends were trimmed by 1 base and 5 bases, with 39 bases remaining between them. The CDR3 loop is CASSLPTPLGGEQITQMRTEAFF. DNA for the CDR3: TGCGCCAGCAGCTTGCCGACCCCTTTGGGGGGAGAACAGATCACCCAAATGAGGACTGAAGCTTTCTTT.

V is TRBV12-3 or TRBV12-4 and J is TRBJ1-6; no definite D call. Deletions cut 8 bases from V and 7 bases from J, with 12 bases between. The CDR3 length is 13 residues. CDR3 sequence: CASGPASNSPLHF. In DNA, the CDR3 is TGTGCCAGCGGGCCGGCCTCGAATTCACCCCTCCACTTT.

The chain joins TRBV7-2 to TRBJ1-2; TRBD1 is a possible D gene (6 bases). Trimming stripped 4 bases from V and 0 bases from J, with 12 bases between. There are 15 residues in the CDR3. Germline loops: CDR1 SGHTA, CDR2 FQGNSA. Here the CDR3 reads CASSSRQDSNYGYTF. In DNA, the CDR3 is TGTGCCAGCAGCTCAAGACAGGATTCTAACTATGGCTACACCTTC.

The CDR3 nucleotides are TGTGCCAGCACCATGGACAGGGAGAACACTGAAGCTTTCTTT. Translation gives CASTMDRENTEAFF. The chain employs TRBV6-5 and TRBJ1-1; 8 bases agree with TRBD1. The germline V gene encodes CDR1 MNHEY and CDR2 SVGAGI. V gave up 7 bases and J gave up 1 base; unmatched junction bases: 5. The CDR3 has 14 amino acids.

V is TRBV7-9 and J is TRBJ1-3, with a weak D call TRBD1 (5 bases). V lost 0 bases and J 2 bases, leaving 8 bases between the germline ends. There are 15 residues in the CDR3. Germline V gives CDR1 SEHNR, CDR2 FQNEAQ (reference sequence). CDR3: CASSLADSTGNTIYF. CDR3 in DNA: TGTGCCAGCAGCTTAGCCGACAGCACTGGAAACACCATATATTTT.

V usage is TRBV18 and J usage is TRBJ1-1, with 7 bases aligning to TRBD1. This CDR3 comprises 14 residues. V lost 4 bases and J lost 5; bases outside the gene matches: 7. The germline gives CDR1 KGHSH, CDR2 LQKENI. This CDR3 reads CASSLRDRGTEAFF. CDR3 in DNA: TGTGCCAGCTCACTCCGGGACAGAGGGACTGAAGCTTTCTTT.

The J gene is TRBJ2-7, the V gene TRBV18; possible D gene TRBD2, 5 bases. Trimming left V 3 bases short and J 3 bases short, with 12 bases between. CDR3 length: 14 residues. CDR1 and CDR2 (germline): KGHSH, LQKENI. Here the CDR3 DNA reads TGTGCCAGCTCACCTACTCTTGACTACTACGAGCAGTACTTC. This encodes CASSPTLDYYEQYF.

The chain links TRBV19 to TRBJ1-5; TRBD1 matches at 7 bases. Looked up from germline, CDR1 is LNHDA and CDR2 is SQIVND (reference sequence). The CDR3 runs 14 residues. The trim removed 8 bases at V and 2 bases at J, leaving 6 bases unmatched. Here the CDR3 reads CASDLDRGNQPQHF. The DNA for the CDR3 is TGTGCCAGTGACCTCGACAGGGGCAATCAGCCCCAGCATTTT.

This chain connects TRBV11-2 to TRBJ2-7, with 10 bases fitting TRBD2. This CDR3 is 18 amino acids long. CDR1 and CDR2 (germline): SGHAT, FQNNGV. V shed 1 base and J 1 base; nucleotides not matched to a gene: 10. The DNA for the CDR3 is TGTGCCAGCAGCTTAGTTGCCCTCCAGCGGGAGGGGTCCTACGAGCAGTACTTC. Translating it yields CASSLVALQREGSYEQYF. Drawing the rest from reference TRBV11-2 and TRBJ2-7, the complete variable domain is EAGVAQSPRYKIIEKRQSVAFWCNPISGHATLYWYQQILGQGPKLLIQFQNNGVVDDSQLPKDRFSAERLKGVDSTLKIQPAKLEDSAVYLCASSLVALQREGSYEQYFGPGTRLTVT.

As to this clone: One junction end disagrees with the germline gene, perhaps due to a read error. The V and J genes are TRBV5-3 and TRBJ2-7, with 7 bases aligning to TRBD2. TRBV5-3 is placed among ORFs of uncertain function. The CDR3 length is 15 residues. Here the CDR3 DNA reads TGTGCCAGAAGGTTGGTCGGGACTAATTCCTACGAGCAGTACTTC. Amino acids: CARRLVGTNSYEQYF.

This sequence joins TRBV7-2 and TRBJ2-5; D call uncertain. This CDR3 is 13 amino acids long. CDR1 SGHTA and CDR2 FQGNSA come from the germline V gene. V was trimmed by 1 base and J by 1 base, leaving 4 bases between them. Here the CDR3 DNA reads TGTGCCAGCAGCTTAGTCGGCCAAGAGACCCAGTACTTC. Translation gives CASSLVGQETQYF.

The V call is TRBV6-5, the J call TRBJ2-1; TRBD1 aligns across 7 bases. CDR3 length: 14 amino acids. Germline assignment: CDR1 MNHEY and CDR2 SVGAGI. J gave up 1 base and V 6 bases, and 3 bases lay outside the gene matches. CDR3 DNA: TGTGCCAGCAGGCGACAGGGTTCCTACAATGAGCAGTTCTTC. Encoded protein: CASRRQGSYNEQFF.

This clone appeared once. Here the CDR3 reads CASGLAAIENTEAFF. CDR3 nucleotides: TGTGCTAGTGGTTTGGCCGCGATTGAGAACACTGAAGCTTTCTTT. The chain uses TRBV12-5 and TRBJ1-1; D not resolved. CDR3 size: 15 residues. Germline lookup yields CDR1 LGHNT and CDR2 FRNRAP. V lost 1 base, J lost 1 base, and 10 bases lay in between.

The gene calls are TRBV10-2 and TRBJ2-1; 7 nucleotides agree with TRBD2. Trimming at V came to 6 bases and at J to 4 bases, leaving 6 bases not matched to a gene. This CDR3 is built from 14 residues. Per the germline V gene, CDR1 is WSHSY and CDR2 is SAAADI. CDR3 nucleotides: TGCGCCAGCAGGTCGCGGGGGTTATACAATGAGCAGTTCTTC. The encoded protein is CASRSRGLYNEQFF.

The chain's CDR3 is CASRTSGVDEQFF. The CDR3 nucleotides are TGTGCCAGCAGGACTAGCGGGGTGGATGAGCAGTTCTTC. The rearrangement joins TRBV6-5 to TRBJ2-1, with 11 positions matching TRBD2. Germline CDR1 MNHEY, CDR2 SVGAGI. J was trimmed by 8 bases and V by 6 bases; bases with no gene match: 3. The CDR3 consists of 13 residues.

The V gene is TRBV12-3 or TRBV12-4, the J gene TRBJ1-1, with 7 bases lining up with TRBD1. V shed 3 bases, J shed 7 bases, and the junction held 5 bases outside the gene matches. The CDR3 runs 13 residues. The CDR3 sequence is CASSFKDRVEAFF. In DNA form, the CDR3 reads TGTGCCAGCAGTTTCAAAGACAGGGTTGAAGCTTTCTTT.

The gene calls are TRBV5-8 and TRBJ1-5; D might be TRBD1 (6 bases). Per germline, CDR1 SGHTS and CDR2 YDEGEE. With 0 bases removed from V and 0 bases from J, the gap between germline ends came to 13 bases. There are 17 residues in the CDR3. CDR3 amino acids: CASSLGTTGNSNQPQHF. CDR3 in DNA: TGTGCCAGCAGCTTGGGGACGACAGGCAATAGCAATCAGCCCCAGCATTTT.

The chain couples TRBV10-3 to TRBJ1-3, with unresolved D. CDR1 is ENHRY, CDR2 SYGVKD, per germline. Trimming removed 4 bases from V and 0 bases from J, with 7 bases in between. The length of the CDR3 is 14 residues. CDR3 amino acids: CAISGAASGNTIYF. CDR3 bases: TGTGCCATCAGTGGGGCCGCCTCTGGAAACACCATATATTTT.

This rearrangement joins TRBV28 to TRBJ2-7; D not certain. Trimming pared 2 bases from V and 3 bases from J, leaving 14 bases between. The germline V gene encodes CDR1 MDHEN and CDR2 SYDVKM. The CDR3 extends over 15 amino acids. The CDR3 protein is CASSLEAPSVYEQYF. CDR3 DNA sequence: TGTGCCAGCAGTTTAGAGGCCCCTTCGGTCTACGAGCAGTACTTC.

This clone was counted once. The same CDR3 also results from other DNA sequences found in this sample. The gene calls are TRBV29-1 and TRBJ2-1; possibly TRBD1 for D (5 bases). From germline, CDR1 is SQVTM and CDR2 ANQGSEA. This CDR3 is built from 13 residues. V was trimmed by 4 bases and J by 0 bases, leaving 7 bases between them. In DNA, the CDR3 is TGCAGCGTTGGGGGCAGCTCCTACAATGAGCAGTTCTTC. Amino acids: CSVGGSSYNEQFF.

V gene TRBV5-4 combines with J gene TRBJ2-5; 8 bases line up with TRBD2. The CDR3 is 16 residues long. Unmatched junction bases numbered 6, after V lost 1 base and J lost 1 base. Germline lookup yields CDR1 SGHNT and CDR2 YYREEE (reference sequence). The CDR3 loop is CASSLSAGALQETQYF. The CDR3 DNA follows: TGTGCCAGCAGCTTGTCAGCGGGGGCCCTCCAAGAGACCCAGTACTTC.

The rearrangement joins TRBV5-1 to TRBJ1-2; 7 bases match TRBD1. V shed 5 bases and J 8 bases; nucleotides not matched to a gene: 12. The CDR3 has 14 amino acids. Germline V lookup: CDR1 SGHRS, CDR2 YFSETQ. In DNA, the CDR3 is TGCGCCAGCAGTCAGGAGGCAGGGGGTCCCGGCTACACCTTC. Translation: CASSQEAGGPGYTF.

The gene calls are TRBV4-2 and TRBJ2-3; 11 bases agree with TRBD2. With 3 bases clipped from V and 3 bases from J, the junction kept 5 bases outside the gene matches. The CDR3 runs to 16 residues. Germline V lookup: CDR1 LGHNA, CDR2 YNFKEQ. The CDR3 sequence: CASSQFGTSGTDTQYF. DNA for the CDR3: TGTGCCAGCAGCCAGTTCGGGACTAGCGGAACAGATACGCAGTATTTT.

The chain employs TRBV30 and TRBJ1-3; D is possibly TRBD1 (5 bases). Germline lookup yields CDR1 GTSNPN and CDR2 SVGIG (reference sequence). The CDR3 covers 15 residues. V lost 1 base and J 7 bases, leaving 17 bases between the germline ends. CDR3 sequence reads: CAWSDQQVVVNTIYF. The CDR3 bases are TGTGCCTGGAGTGATCAACAGGTTGTCGTCAACACCATATATTTT.